One TCR beta chain is described in this entry. CDR3 length equals 15 residues. V lost 3 bases to trimming and J lost 0 bases, with 11 bases between them. In germline, CDR1 is SGDLS, CDR2 YYNGEE. This record comes from a study of T cell changes during pregnancy in multiple sclerosis. Measured with immunoSEQ multiplex PCR; TCRdb has only the in-frame clones, and not every one. The sample consists of about 80,000 clones, 85% to 95% of them appearing once. This clonotype was sampled from a female donor with multiple sclerosis, enrolled in a pregnancy study. J is TRBJ2-3 and V is TRBV9; D is unclear. This material consisted of peripheral blood, taken in the third trimester of pregnancy. The CDR3 sequence: CASSAWAFSTDTQYF. CDR3 sequence (DNA): TGTGCCAGCAGCGCTTGGGCGTTTAGCACAGATACGCAGTATTTT.